The sequence of this T cell receptor beta chain was determined in a study of blood T cell repertoires in COVID-19 (dated by TCRdb to 2018 to 2021). Regarding the study in general: The collaborator samples originated in the United States, Italy and Spain and spanned the acute and convalescent phases of COVID-19. Deeply sampled blood TCRbeta repertoires from subjects exposed to, actively infected with, or recovered from COVID-19 were included in the dataset. Where available, HLA class I and class II types were taken from metadata supplied by the sample provider and were not determined by assay-based typing. The material from the prospective study consisted of cDNA or gDNA derived from T cells, B-cell-depleted T cells, or PBMCs. The samples were drawn from the first 160 participants of the ongoing ImmuneRACE study and from about 1,200 subjects provided by 6 global collaborators. A freely available public database, intended as a resource for researchers studying the immune response to SARS-CoV-2, is where the repertoires were released. A de-identified subject ID, COVID-19 status, age in years and sex were almost always included in the sample metadata. On the study overall, not on this receptor specifically: The quantity of clinical and demographic metadata differed by source and by participant and was supplied without curation.

Details on this clone: What antigen it recognizes has not been identified. Base qualities are not provided; no much larger clone lies one nucleotide away.

TCRbeta CDR3 regions were amplified from genomic DNA using the immunoSEQ Assay, a bias-controlled multiplex PCR. Per the source publication's procedure: The number of nucleated cells in each sample was estimated from the amplification of reference gene primers within the assay. To quantify the absolute abundance of each unique TCRbeta CDR3 rearrangement, sequence reads were collapsed and filtered. For each sample, productive Simpson clonality was calculated by taking the square root of Simpson's diversity index across productive rearrangements. As stored in TCRdb, this immuneACCESS dataset retains in-frame rearrangements with V and J assigned. A fraction of the clones does not appear; measured against another copy, unresolved V genes explain less than half of the discrepancy, and the remainder lacks a known reason. V and J calls and clone size are those listed in that table; D and trimming were worked out from the DNA. This sample has about 310,000 clones in its table, and 87% of those were observed once. 6.5% to 9.5% of the sample goes to the ten largest clones.

V is clipped by 7 bases and J by 1 base, and the sequence between their germline boundaries is 11 bases long. CDR1 and CDR2 were assigned from the germline V gene (reference sequence) as GTSNPN and SVGIG. Its CDR3 holds 13 amino acids, cysteine through phenylalanine. Only the CDR3 portion is preserved as DNA: 39 bases, with reading frame beginning at the first base. Another Seattle source contributed samples from volunteer blood donors who had recovered from COVID-19. Collaborating institutions collected whole blood in K2EDTA tubes following their own protocols. For TCRbeta analysis, collaborator samples were shipped as frozen whole blood, as isolated PBMCs, or as DNA extracted from either sample type.

This sequence uses TRBV30 and TRBJ1-5; D gene: possibly TRBD1, on 6 matching bases. This clonotype originated in a woman in her 50s who had recovered from COVID-19. The sequencing sample was made of peripheral blood. The DNA is as follows: TGTGCCTTTACGGGACACAGCAATCAGCCCCAGCATTTT. This codes for CAFTGHSNQPQHF.